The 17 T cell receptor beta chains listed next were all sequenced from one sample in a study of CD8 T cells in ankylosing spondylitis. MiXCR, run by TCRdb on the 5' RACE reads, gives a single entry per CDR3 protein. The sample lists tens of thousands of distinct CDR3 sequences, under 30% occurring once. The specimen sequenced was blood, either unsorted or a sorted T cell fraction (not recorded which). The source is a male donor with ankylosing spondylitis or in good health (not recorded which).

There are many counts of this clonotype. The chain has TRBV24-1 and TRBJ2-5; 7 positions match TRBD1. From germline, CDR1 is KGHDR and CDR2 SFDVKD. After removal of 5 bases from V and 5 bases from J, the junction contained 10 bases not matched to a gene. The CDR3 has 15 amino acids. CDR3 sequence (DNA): TGTGCCACCAGTGGGGATTACAGGGGTGCGGAGACCCAGTACTTC. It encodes CATSGDYRGAETQYF.

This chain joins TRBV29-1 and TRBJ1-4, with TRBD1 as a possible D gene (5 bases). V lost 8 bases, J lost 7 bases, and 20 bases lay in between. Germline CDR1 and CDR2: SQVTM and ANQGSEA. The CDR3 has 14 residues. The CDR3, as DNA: TGCAGCATCCATCAACCGGGACCCATTGAAAAACTGTTTTTT. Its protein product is CSIHQPGPIEKLFF.

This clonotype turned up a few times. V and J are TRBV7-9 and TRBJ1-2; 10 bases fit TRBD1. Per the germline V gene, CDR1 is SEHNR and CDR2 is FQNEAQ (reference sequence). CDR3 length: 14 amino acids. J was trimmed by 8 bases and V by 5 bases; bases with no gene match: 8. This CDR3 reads CASSSTTGGAGYTF. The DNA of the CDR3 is TGTGCCAGCAGCAGTACGACAGGGGGCGCAGGCTACACCTTC.

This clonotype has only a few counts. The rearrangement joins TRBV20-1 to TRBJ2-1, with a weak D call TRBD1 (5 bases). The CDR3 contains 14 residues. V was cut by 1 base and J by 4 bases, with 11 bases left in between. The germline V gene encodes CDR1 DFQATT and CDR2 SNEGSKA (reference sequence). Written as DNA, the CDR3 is TGCAGTGCTAGAGGGGGCAGAAAGTACAATGAGCAGTTCTTC. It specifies CSARGGRKYNEQFF.

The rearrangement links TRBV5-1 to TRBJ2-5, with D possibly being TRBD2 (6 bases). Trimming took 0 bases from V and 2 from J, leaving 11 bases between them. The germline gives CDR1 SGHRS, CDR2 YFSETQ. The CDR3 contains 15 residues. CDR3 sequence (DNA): TGCGCCAGCAGCTTGGCCTGGGGGAGGCAAGAGACCCAGTACTTC. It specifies CASSLAWGRQETQYF.

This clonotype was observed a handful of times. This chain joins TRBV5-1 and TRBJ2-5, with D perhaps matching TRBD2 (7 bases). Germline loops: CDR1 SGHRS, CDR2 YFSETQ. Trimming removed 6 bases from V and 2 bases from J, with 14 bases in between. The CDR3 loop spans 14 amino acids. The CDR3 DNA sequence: TGCGCCAGCATAGGGGGGGCGCGGCAAGAGACCCAGTACTTC. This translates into CASIGGARQETQYF.

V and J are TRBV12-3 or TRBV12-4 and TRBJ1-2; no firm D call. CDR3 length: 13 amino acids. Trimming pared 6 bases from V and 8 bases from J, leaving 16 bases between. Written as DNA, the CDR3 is TGTGCCAGCAGACCGGGCCCGGGGAACGGCTACACCTTC. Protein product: CASRPGPGNGYTF.

DNA for the CDR3: TGCGCCAGCAGCTTGGGACAGCCAAATTCACCCCTCCACTTT. This translates into CASSLGQPNSPLHF. This chain links TRBV5-1 with TRBJ1-6, with a tentative D call TRBD1 (5 bases). This CDR3 has 14 residues. Germline CDR1 and CDR2: SGHRS and YFSETQ. V lost 0 bases, J lost 7 bases, and 8 bases lay in between.

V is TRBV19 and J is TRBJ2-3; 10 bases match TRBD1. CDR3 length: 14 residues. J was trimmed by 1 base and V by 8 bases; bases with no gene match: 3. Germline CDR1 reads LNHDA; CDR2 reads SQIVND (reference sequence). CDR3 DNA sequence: TGTGCCAGTTCCGGGACAGGGGGCACAGATACGCAGTATTTT. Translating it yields CASSGTGGTDTQYF.

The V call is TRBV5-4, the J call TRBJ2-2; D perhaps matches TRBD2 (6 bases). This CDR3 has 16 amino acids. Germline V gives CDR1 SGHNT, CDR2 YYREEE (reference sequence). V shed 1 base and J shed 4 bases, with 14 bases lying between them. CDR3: CASSLIRGAVTGELFF. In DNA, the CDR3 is TGTGCCAGCAGCTTGATTCGCGGGGCCGTCACCGGGGAGCTGTTTTTT.

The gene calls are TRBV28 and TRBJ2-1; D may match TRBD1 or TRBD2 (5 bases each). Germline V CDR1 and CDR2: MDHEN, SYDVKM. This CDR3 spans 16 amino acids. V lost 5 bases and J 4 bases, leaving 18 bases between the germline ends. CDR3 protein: CASSPSRGVGYNEQFF. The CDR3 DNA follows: TGTGCCAGCAGTCCCTCTAGGGGAGTCGGGTACAATGAGCAGTTCTTC.

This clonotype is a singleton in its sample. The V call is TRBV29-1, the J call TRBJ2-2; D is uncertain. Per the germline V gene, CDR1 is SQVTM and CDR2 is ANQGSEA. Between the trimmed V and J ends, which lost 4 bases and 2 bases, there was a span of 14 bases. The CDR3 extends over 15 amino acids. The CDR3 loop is CSVAGGPQNTGELFF. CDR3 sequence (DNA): TGCAGCGTTGCCGGCGGACCCCAAAACACCGGGGAGCTGTTTTTT.

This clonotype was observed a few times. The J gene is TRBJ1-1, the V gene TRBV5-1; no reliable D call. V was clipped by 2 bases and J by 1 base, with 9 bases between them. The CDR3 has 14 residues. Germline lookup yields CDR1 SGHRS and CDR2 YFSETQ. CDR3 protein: CASSLLNPNTEAFF. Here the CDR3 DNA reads TGCGCCAGCAGCTTACTGAACCCGAACACTGAAGCTTTCTTT. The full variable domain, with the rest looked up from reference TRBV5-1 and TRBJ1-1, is KAGVTQTPRYLIKTRGQQVTLSCSPISGHRSVSWYQQTPGQGLQFLFEYFSETQRNKGNFPGRFSGRQFSNSRSEMNVSTLELGDSALYLCASSLLNPNTEAFFGQGTRLTVV.

CDR3 sequence reads: CASSPGRTDEKLFF. DNA for the CDR3: TGTGCCAGCAGCCCCGGACGGACAGATGAAAAACTGTTTTTT. V usage is TRBV7-9 and J usage is TRBJ1-4, with D maybe TRBD1 (6 bases). V shed 5 bases and J shed 6 bases, with 13 bases lying between them. Germline CDR1 reads SEHNR; CDR2 reads FQNEAQ (reference sequence). CDR3 length: 14 residues.

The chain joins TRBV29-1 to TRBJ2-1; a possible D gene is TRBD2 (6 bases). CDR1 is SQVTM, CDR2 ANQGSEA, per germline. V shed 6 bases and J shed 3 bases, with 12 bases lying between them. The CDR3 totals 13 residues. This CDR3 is CSVSREFYNEQFF. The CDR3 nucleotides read TGCAGCGTCTCTCGGGAGTTCTACAATGAGCAGTTCTTC.

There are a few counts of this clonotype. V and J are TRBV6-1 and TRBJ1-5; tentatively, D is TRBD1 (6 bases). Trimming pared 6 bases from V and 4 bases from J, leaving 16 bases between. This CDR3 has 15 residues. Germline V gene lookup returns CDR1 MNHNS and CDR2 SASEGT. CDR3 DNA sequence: TGTGCCAGCAGCCGGGGGCCTTCGTATAATCAGCCCCAGCATTTT. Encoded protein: CASSRGPSYNQPQHF.

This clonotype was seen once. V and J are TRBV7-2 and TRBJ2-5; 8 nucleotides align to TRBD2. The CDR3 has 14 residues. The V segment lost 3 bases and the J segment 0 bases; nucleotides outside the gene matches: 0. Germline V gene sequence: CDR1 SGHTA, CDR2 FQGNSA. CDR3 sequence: CASSFSGNQETQYF. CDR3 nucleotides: TGTGCCAGCAGCTTTAGCGGGAACCAAGAGACCCAGTACTTC.